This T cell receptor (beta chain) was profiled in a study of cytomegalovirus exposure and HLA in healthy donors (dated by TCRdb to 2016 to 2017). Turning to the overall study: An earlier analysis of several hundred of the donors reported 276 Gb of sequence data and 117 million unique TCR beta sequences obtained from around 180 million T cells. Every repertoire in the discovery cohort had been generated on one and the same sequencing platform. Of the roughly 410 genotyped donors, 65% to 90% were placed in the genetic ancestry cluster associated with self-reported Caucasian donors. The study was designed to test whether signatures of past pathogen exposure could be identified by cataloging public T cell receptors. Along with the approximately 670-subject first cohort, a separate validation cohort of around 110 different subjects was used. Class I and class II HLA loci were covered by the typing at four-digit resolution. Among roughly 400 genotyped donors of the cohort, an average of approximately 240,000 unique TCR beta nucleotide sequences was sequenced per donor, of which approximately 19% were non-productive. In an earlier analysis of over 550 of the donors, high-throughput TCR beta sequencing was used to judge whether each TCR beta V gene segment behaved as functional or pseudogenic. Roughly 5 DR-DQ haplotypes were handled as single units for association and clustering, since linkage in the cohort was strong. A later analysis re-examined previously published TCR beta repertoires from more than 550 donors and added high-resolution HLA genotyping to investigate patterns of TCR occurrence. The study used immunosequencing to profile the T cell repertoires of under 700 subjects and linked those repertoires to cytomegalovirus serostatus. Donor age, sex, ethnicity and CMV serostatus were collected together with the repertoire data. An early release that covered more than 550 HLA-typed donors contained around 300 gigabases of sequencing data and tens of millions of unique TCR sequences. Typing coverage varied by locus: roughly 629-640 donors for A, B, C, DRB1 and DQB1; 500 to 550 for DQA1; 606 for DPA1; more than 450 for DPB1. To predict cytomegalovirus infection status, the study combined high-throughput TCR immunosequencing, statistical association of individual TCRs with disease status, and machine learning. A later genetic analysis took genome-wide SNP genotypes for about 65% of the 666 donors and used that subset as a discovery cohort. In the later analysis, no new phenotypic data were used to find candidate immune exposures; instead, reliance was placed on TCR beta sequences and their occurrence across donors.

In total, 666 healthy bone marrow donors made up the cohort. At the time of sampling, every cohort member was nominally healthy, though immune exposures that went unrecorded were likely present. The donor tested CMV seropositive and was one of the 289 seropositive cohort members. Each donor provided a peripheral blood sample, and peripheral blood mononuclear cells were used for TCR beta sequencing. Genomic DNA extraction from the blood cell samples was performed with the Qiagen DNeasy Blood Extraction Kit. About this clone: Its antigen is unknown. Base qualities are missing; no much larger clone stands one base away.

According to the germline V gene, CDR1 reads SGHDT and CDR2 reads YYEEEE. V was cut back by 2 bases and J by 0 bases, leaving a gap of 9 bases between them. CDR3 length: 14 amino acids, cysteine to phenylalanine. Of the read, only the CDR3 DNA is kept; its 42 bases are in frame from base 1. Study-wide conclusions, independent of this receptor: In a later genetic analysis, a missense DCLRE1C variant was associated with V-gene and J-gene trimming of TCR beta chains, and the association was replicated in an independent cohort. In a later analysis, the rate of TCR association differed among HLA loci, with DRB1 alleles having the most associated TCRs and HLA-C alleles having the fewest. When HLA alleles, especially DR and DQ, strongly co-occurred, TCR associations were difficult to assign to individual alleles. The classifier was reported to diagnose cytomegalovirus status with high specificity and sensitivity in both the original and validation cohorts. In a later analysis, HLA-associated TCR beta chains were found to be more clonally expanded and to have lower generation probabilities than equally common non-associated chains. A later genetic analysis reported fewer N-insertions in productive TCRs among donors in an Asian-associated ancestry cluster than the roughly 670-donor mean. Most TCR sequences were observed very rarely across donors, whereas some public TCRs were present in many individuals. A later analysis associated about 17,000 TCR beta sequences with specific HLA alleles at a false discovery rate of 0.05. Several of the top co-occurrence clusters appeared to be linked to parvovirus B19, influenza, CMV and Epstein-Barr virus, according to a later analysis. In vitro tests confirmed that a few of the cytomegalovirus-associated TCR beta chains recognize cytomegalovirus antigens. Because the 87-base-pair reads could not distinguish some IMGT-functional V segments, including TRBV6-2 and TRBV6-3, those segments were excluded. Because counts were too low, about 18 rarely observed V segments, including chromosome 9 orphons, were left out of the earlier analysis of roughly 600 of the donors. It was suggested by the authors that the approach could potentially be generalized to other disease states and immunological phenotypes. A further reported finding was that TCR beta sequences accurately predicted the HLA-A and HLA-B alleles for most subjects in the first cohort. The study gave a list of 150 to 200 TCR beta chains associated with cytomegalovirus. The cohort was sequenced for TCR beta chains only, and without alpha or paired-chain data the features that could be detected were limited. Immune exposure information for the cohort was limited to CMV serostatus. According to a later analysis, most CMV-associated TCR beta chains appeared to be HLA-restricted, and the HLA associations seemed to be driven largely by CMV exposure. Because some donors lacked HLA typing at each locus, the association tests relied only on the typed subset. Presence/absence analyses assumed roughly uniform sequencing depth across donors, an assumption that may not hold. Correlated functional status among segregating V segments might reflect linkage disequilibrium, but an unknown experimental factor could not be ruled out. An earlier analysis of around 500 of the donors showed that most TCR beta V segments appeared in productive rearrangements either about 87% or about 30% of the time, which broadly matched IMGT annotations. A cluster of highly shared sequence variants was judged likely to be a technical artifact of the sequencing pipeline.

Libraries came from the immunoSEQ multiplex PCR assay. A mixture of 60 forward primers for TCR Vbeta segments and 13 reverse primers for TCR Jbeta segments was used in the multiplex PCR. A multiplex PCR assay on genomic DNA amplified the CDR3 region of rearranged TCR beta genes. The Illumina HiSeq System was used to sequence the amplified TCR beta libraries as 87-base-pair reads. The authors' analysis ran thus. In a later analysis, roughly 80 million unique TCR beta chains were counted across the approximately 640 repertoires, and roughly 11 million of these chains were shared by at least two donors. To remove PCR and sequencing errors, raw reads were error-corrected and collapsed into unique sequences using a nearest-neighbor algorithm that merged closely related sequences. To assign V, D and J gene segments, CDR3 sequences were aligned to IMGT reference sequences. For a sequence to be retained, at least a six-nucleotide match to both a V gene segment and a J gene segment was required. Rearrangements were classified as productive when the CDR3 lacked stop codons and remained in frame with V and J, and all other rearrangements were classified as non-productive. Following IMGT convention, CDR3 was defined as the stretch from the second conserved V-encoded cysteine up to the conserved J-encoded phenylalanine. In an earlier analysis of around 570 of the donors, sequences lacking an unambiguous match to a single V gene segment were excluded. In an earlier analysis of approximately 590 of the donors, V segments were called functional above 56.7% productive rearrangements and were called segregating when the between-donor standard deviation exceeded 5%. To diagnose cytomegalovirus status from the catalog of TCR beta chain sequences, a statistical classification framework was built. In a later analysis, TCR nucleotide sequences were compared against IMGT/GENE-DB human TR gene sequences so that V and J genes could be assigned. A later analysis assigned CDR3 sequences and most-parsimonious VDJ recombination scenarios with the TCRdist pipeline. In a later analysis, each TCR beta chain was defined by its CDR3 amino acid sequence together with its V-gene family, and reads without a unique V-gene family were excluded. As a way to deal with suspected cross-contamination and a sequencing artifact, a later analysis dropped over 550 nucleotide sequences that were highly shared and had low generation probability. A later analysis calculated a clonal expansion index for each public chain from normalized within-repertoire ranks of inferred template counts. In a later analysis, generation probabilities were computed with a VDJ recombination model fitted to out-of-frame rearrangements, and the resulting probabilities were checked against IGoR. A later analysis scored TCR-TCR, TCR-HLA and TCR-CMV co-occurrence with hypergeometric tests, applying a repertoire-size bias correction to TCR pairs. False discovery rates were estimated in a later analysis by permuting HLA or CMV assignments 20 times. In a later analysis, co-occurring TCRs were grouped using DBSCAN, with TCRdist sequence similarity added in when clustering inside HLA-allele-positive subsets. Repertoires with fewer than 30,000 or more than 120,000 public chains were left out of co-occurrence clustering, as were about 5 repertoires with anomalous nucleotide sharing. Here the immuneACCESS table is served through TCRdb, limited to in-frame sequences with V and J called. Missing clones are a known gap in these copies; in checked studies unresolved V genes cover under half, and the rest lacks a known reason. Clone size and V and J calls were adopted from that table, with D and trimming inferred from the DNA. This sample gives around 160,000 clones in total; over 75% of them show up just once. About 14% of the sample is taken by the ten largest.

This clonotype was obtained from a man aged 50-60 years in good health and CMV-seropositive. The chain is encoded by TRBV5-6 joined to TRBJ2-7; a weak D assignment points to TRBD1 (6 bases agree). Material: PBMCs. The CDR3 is CASSFTDSSYEQYF. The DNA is TGTGCCAGCAGCTTCACGGACAGCTCCTACGAGCAGTACTTC.